What follows is one TCR beta chain and its context. Germline V gene sequence: CDR1 SGDLS, CDR2 YYNGEE. This CDR3 contains 14 residues. V was cut by 0 bases and J by 5 bases, with 11 bases left in between. As handled by the study authors: Amplification of reference gene primers was used by the study to estimate nucleated cell counts. The assay was immunoSEQ multiplex PCR, and TCRdb's table has in-frame clones only and misses some. V, J and clone size are those of that table, while D and trimming were read from the DNA. The sample contains about 200,000 clones, about 85% of which appear only once. These data are taken from a study of blood T cell repertoires in COVID-19. Study-wide context: The origin of the acute and convalescent COVID-19 samples was the United States, Italy and Spain. PBMCs, B-cell-depleted T cells, or T cells provided the cDNA or gDNA that made up the material.

The sequence was obtained from a man aged 60 to 69 with COVID-19, enrolled during active disease. J is TRBJ1-1 and V is TRBV9; perhaps TRBD1 as D (6 bases). Sample: peripheral blood. The CDR3 DNA sequence: TGTGCCAGCAGCGTAGATCAGGGGCATACTGAAGCTTTCTTT. Amino acids: CASSVDQGHTEAFF.